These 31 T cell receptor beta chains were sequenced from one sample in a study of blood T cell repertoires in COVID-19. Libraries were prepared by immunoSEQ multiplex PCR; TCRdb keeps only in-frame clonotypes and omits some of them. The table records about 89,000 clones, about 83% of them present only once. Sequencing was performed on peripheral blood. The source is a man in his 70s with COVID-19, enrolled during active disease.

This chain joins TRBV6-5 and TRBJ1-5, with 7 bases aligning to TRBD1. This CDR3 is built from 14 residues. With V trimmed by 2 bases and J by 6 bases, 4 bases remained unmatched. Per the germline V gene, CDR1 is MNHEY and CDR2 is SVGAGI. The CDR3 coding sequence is TGTGCCAGCAGTTACGGCAGGGGGTCTCAGCCCCAGCATTTT. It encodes CASSYGRGSQPQHF.

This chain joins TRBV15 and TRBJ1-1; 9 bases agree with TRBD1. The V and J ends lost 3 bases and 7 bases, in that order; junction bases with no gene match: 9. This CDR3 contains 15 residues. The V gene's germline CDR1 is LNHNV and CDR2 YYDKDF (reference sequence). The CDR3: CATSRDPGTGREAFF. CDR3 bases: TGTGCCACCAGCAGGGACCCAGGGACAGGGCGTGAAGCTTTCTTT.

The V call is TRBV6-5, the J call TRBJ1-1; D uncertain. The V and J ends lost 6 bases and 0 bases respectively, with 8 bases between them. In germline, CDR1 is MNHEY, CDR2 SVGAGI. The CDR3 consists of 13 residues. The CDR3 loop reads CASRLSLNTEAFF. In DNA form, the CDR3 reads TGTGCCAGCAGACTCTCGCTGAACACTGAAGCTTTCTTT.

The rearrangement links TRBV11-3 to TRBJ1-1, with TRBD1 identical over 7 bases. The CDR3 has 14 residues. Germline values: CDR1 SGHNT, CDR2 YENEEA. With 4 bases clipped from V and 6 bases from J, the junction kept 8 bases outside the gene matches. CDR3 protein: CASSSHRGQSEAFF. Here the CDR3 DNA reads TGTGCCAGCAGCTCCCACCGGGGACAGTCTGAAGCTTTCTTT.

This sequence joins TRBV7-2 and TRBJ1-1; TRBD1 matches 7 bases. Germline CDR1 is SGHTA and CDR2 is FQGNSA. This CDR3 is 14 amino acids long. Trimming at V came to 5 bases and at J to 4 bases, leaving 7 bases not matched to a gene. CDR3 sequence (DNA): TGTGCCAGCAGCAAGGCAGGGGGAGCCACTGAAGCTTTCTTT. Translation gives CASSKAGGATEAFF.

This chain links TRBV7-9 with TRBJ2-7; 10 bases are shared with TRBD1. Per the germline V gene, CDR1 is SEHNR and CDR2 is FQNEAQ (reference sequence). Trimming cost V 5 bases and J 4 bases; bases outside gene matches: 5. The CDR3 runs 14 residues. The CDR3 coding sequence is TGTGCCAGCAGCCAGACAGGGGGCGCTTACGAGCAGTACTTC. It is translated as CASSQTGGAYEQYF.

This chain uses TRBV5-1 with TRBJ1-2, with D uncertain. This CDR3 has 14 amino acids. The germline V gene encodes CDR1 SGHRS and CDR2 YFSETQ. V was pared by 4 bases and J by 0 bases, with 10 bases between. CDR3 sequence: CASSPIRANYGYTF. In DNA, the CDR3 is TGCGCCAGCAGCCCCATCCGGGCTAACTATGGCTACACCTTC.

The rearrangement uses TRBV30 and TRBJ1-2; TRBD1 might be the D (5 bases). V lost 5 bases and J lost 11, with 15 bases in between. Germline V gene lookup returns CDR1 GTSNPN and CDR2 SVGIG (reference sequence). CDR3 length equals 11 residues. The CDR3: CAWWEGSGYTF. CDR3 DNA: TGTGCCTGGTGGGAGGGGAGTGGGTACACCTTC.

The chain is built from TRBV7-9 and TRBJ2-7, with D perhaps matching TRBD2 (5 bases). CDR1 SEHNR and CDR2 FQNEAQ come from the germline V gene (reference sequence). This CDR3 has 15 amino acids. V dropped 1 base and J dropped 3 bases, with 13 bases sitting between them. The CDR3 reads CASSLVSGKFYEQYF. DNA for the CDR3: TGTGCCAGCAGCTTAGTATCGGGGAAATTCTACGAGCAGTACTTC.

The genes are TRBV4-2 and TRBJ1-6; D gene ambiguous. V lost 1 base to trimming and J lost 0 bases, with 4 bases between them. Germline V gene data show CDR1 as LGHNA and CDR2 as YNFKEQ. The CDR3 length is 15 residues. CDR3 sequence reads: CASSQGSSYNSPLHF. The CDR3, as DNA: TGTGCCAGCAGCCAAGGGAGCTCCTATAATTCACCCCTCCACTTT.

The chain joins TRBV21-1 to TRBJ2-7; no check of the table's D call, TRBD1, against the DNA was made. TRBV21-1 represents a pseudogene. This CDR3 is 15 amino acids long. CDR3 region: CASSKAGRNSYEQYF. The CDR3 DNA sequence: TGTGCCAGCAGCAAAGCGGGGCGGAACTCCTACGAGCAGTACTTC.

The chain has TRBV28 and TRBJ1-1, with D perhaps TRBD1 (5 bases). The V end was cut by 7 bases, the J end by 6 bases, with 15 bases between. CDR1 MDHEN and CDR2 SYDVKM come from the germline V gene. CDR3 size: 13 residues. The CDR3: CASTLGHGPEAFF. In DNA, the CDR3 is TGTGCCAGCACCCTGGGGCACGGGCCTGAAGCTTTCTTT.

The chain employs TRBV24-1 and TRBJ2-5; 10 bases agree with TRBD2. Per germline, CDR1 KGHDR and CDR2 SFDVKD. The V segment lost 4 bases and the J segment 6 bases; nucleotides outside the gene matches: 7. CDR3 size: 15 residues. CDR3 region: CATSDTGTSDKTQYF. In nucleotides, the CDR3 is TGTGCCACCAGTGACACCGGGACTAGCGATAAGACCCAGTACTTC.

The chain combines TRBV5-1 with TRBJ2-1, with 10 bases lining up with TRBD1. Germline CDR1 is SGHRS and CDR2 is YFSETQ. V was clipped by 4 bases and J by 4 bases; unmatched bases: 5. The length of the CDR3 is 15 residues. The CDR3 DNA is TGCGCCAGCAGCCCCGGACAGGGGGTGTACAATGAGCAGTTCTTC. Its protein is CASSPGQGVYNEQFF.

The CDR3 coding sequence is TGTGCCAGCAGCCAAGTGGGACTAGCGGGAGGGCCGGAGACCCAGTACTTC. Amino acid sequence: CASSQVGLAGGPETQYF. The rearrangement uses TRBV3-1 (or the pseudogene TRBV3-2) and TRBJ2-5; 16 bases fit TRBD2. The CDR3 length is 17 residues. The V and J ends lost 1 base and 5 bases, in that order; junction bases with no gene match: 4. Germline CDR1 is LGHDT and CDR2 is YNNKEL (reference sequence).

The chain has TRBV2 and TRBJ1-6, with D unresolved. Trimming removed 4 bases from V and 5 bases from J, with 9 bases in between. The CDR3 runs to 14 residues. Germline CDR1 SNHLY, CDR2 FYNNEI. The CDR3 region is CASSVGRNNSPLHF. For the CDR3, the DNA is TGTGCCAGCAGTGTCGGTCGTAATAATTCACCCCTCCACTTT.

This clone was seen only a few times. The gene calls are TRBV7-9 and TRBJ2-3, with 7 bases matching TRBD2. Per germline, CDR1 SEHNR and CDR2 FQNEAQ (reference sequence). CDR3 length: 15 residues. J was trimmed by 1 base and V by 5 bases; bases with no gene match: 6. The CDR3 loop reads CASSALTSGTDTQYF. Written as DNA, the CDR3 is TGTGCCAGCAGCGCCCTCACTAGCGGCACAGATACGCAGTATTTT. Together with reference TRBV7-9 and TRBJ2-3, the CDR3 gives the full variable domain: DTGVSQNPRHKITKRGQNVTFRCDPISEHNRLYWYRQTLGQGPEFLTYFQNEAQLEKSRLLSDRFSAERPKGSFSTLEIQRTEQGDSAMYLCASSALTSGTDTQYFGPGTRLTVL.

DNA for the CDR3: TGTGCCTGGAGGGGCCAGTCGAATTCACCCCTCCACTTT. Its protein is CAWRGQSNSPLHF. This chain connects TRBV30 to TRBJ1-6; D remains unclear. The CDR3 contains 13 residues. Trimming pared 3 bases from V and 7 bases from J, leaving 10 bases between. From germline, CDR1 is GTSNPN and CDR2 SVGIG (reference sequence).

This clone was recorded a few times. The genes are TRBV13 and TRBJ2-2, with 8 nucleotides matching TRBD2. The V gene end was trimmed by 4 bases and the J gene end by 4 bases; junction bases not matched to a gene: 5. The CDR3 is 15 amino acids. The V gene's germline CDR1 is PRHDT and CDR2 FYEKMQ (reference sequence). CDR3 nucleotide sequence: TGTGCCAGCAGCTCGGGGGGGAAAGGCACCGGGGAGCTGTTTTTT. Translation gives CASSSGGKGTGELFF.

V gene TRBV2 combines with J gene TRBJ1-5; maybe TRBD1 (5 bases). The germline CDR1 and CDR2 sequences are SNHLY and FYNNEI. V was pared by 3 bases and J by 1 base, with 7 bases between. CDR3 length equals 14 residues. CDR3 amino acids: CASSESGSNQPQHF. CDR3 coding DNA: TGTGCCAGCAGTGAGTCAGGGAGCAATCAGCCCCAGCATTTT. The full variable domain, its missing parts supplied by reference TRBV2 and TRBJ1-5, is EPEVTQTPSHQVTQMGQEVILRCVPISNHLYFYWYRQILGQKVEFLVSFYNNEISEKSEIFDDQFSVERPDGSNFTLKIRSTKLEDSAMYFCASSESGSNQPQHFGDGTRLSIL.

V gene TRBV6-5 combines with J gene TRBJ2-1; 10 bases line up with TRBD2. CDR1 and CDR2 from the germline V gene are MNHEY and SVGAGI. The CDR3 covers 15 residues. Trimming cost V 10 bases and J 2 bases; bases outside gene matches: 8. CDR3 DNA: TGTGCCAACGCTTACAGCGGGGGGGCCTACAATGAGCAGTTCTTC. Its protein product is CANAYSGGAYNEQFF.

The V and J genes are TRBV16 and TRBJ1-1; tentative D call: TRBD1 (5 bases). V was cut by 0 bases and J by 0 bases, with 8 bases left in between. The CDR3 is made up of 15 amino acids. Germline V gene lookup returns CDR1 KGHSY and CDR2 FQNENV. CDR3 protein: CASSQSGRVNTEAFF. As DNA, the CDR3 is TGTGCCAGCAGCCAATCAGGCAGGGTGAACACTGAAGCTTTCTTT.

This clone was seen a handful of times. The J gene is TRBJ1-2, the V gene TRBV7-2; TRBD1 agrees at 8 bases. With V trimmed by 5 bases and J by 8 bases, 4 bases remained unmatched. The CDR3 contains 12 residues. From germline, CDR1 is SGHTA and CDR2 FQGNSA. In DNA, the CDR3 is TGTGCCAGCAGCCCAGGACAGGGAGGCTACACCTTC. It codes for CASSPGQGGYTF.

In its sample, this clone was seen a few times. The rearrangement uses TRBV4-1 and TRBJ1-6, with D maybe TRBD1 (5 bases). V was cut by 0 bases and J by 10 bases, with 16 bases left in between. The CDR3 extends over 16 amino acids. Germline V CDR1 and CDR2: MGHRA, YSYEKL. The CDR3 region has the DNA TGCGCCAGCAGCCAAGATAGTAACAGGTTTCGATCACCCCTCCACTTT. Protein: CASSQDSNRFRSPLHF.

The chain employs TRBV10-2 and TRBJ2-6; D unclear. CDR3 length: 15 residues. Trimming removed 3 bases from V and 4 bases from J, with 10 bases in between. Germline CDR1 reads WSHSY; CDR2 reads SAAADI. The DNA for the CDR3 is TGCGCCAGCAGTGATTACAGTTCAGGGGCCAACGTCCTGACTTTC. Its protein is CASSDYSSGANVLTF.

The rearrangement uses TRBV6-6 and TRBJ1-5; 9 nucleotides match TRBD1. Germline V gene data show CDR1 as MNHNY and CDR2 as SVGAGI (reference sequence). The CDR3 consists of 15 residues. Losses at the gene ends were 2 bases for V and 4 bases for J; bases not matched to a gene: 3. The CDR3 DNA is TGTGCCAGCAGTTACCCGGGACAGGGTAATCAGCCCCAGCATTTT. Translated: CASSYPGQGNQPQHF.

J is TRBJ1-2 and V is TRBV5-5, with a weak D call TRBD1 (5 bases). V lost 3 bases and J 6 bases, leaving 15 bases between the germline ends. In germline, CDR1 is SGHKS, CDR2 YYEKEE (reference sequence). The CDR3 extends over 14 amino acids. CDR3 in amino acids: CASSSPWGEDGYTF. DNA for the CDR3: TGTGCCAGCAGCTCCCCGTGGGGCGAGGATGGCTACACCTTC.

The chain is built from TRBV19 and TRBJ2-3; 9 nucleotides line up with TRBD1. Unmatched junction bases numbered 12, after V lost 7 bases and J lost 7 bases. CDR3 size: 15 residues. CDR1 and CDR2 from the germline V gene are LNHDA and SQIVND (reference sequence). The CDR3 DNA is TGTGCCAGTACCTCGAACAGGGGGCTTAAAAATACGCAGTATTTT. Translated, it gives CASTSNRGLKNTQYF.

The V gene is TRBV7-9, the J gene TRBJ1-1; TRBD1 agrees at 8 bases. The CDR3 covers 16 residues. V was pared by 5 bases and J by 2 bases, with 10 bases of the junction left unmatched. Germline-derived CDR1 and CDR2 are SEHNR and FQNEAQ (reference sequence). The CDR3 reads CASSPARTGLNTEAFF. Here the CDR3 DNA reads TGTGCCAGCAGCCCAGCCCGGACAGGGTTAAACACTGAAGCTTTCTTT. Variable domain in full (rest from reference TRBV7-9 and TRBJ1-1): DTGVSQNPRHKITKRGQNVTFRCDPISEHNRLYWYRQTLGQGPEFLTYFQNEAQLEKSRLLSDRFSAERPKGSFSTLEIQRTEQGDSAMYLCASSPARTGLNTEAFFGQGTRLTVV.

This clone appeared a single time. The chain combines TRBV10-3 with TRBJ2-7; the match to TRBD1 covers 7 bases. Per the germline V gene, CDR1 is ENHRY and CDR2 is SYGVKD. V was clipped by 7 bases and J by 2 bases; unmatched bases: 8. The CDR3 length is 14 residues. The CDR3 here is CAINLRGPTYEQYF. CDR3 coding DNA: TGTGCCATCAACTTGAGGGGGCCTACCTACGAGCAGTACTTC.

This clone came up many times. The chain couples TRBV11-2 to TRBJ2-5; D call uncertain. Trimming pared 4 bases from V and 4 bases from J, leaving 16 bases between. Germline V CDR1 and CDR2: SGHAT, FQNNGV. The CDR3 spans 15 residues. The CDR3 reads CASSSQPNFGETQYF. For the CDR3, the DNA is TGTGCCAGCAGCTCACAGCCCAACTTCGGAGAGACCCAGTACTTC.